This note documents a single T cell receptor beta chain sequence. Its antigen is unidentified. CDR1 is LGHNA and CDR2 is YNFKEQ in the germline V gene. The V gene lost 1 base and the J gene lost 2 bases, with 6 bases spanning the gap. The CDR3 loop spans 13 amino acids. These data originate in a study of monozygotic twins with cystic fibrosis. The table came from immunoSEQ multiplex PCR; TCRdb's copy has only in-frame clones and leaves some out. The table has approximately 27,000 clones, 90% seen once; the top ten hold about 0.54%. Findings of the study overall: Monozygotic CF twins shared more identical nucleotide clonotypes than unrelated patients.

The origin of this receptor is a girl between 2 and 10 years old with cystic fibrosis. This sequence joins TRBV4-2 and TRBJ2-7, with D possibly TRBD2 on 6 matching bases. The sequenced sample consisted of blood. CDR3 DNA sequence: TGTGCCAGCAGCCAAGGCGGGGCCTACGAGCAGTACTTC. Protein product: CASSQGGAYEQYF.